This T cell receptor beta chain originates from a study of T cells of healthy individuals. This clonotype has ten or more counts. TCRdb redid the calling of the 5' RACE reads with MiXCR, one entry per CDR3 protein. The sample yields about 96,000 distinct CDR3 sequences, approximately 16% seen once. The CDR3 length is 16 residues. Trimming took off 4 bases at V and 6 bases at J, with 19 bases between the two ends. Per the germline V gene, CDR1 is LGHNA and CDR2 is YSLEER. The TCR originated in a human donor in good health. The chain uses TRBV4-3 and TRBJ2-1; maybe TRBD2 (6 bases). The CDR3 sequence is CASSPNAASAGNEQFF. CDR3 nucleotide sequence: TGCGCCAGCAGCCCCAACGCGGCTAGCGCCGGCAATGAGCAGTTCTTC.